The 23 T cell receptor beta chains below come from one sample, sequenced in a study of cytomegalovirus exposure and HLA in healthy donors. It was with 60 Vbeta and 13 Jbeta primers that the PCR ran. Profiling relied on immunoSEQ multiplex PCR, and the TCRdb table lists in-frame clones only, not all of them. The sample records 55,000 to 65,000 clones, under 80% being singletons. The sample was PBMCs. Source of these receptors: a man aged 25-40 years in good health and CMV-seropositive.

This clone was detected only a few times. The chain employs TRBV5-1 and TRBJ2-4; TRBD2 matches at 8 bases. There are 15 residues in the CDR3. Germline assignment: CDR1 SGHRS and CDR2 YFSETQ. The V gene end was trimmed by 5 bases and the J gene end by 3 bases; junction bases not matched to a gene: 7. CDR3 in amino acids: CASRWNSGDKNIQYF. CDR3 nucleotide sequence: TGCGCCAGCAGATGGAATAGCGGGGACAAAAACATTCAGTACTTC.

This chain uses TRBV6-5 with TRBJ2-7; TRBD1 matches 8 bases. This CDR3 is built from 15 residues. Germline CDR1 MNHEY, CDR2 SVGAGI. V lost 0 bases to trimming and J lost 7 bases; unmatched junction nucleotides: 8. In DNA, the CDR3 is TGTGCCAGCAGTTACTCGAGACAGGGGAGGTGGGAGCAGTACTTC. Translated, it gives CASSYSRQGRWEQYF.

The V gene is TRBV10-3, the J gene TRBJ2-6; TRBD1 matches 8 bases. The germline V gene has CDR1 ENHRY and CDR2 SYGVKD. The CDR3 length is 19 residues. V was pared by 6 bases and J by 0 bases, with 13 bases of the junction left unmatched. CDR3 region: CAIRDPGQGAYSGANVLTF. CDR3 DNA sequence: TGTGCCATCAGAGACCCTGGACAGGGCGCCTACTCTGGGGCCAACGTCCTGACTTTC.

This clone appeared once. The chain links TRBV28 to TRBJ1-2; D gene uncertain. This CDR3 has 11 amino acids. V was clipped by 6 bases and J by 6 bases, with 8 bases between them. Germline V CDR1 and CDR2: MDHEN, SYDVKM. This CDR3 reads CASSLTHGYTF. For the CDR3, the DNA is TGTGCCAGCAGCCTTACACATGGCTACACCTTC.

The V gene is TRBV5-6, the J gene TRBJ1-1, with 8 bases matching TRBD1. V lost 2 bases, J lost 5 bases, and 8 bases stayed unmatched. The CDR3 totals 15 residues. Per the germline V gene, CDR1 is SGHDT and CDR2 is YYEEEE. The CDR3 loop reads CASSLYGQGRTEAFF. CDR3 sequence (DNA): TGTGCCAGCAGCTTATACGGACAGGGTCGGACTGAAGCTTTCTTT.

This sequence joins TRBV7-3 and TRBJ2-1; D is unclear. Per the germline V gene, CDR1 is SGHTA and CDR2 is FQGTGA. Trimming removed 8 bases from V and 4 bases from J, with 15 bases in between. There are 14 residues in the CDR3. The CDR3 DNA follows: TGTGCCAGCCCGGCGGAGCAATCGTACAATGAGCAGTTCTTC. It specifies CASPAEQSYNEQFF.

The V gene is TRBV2, the J gene TRBJ2-5; 10 positions match TRBD1. The DNA end favors TRBJ2-7, so the J call may be wrong. The germline gives CDR1 SNHLY, CDR2 FYNNEI. The CDR3 consists of 14 residues. In DNA form, the CDR3 reads TGTGCCAGCAGTGAGGGACAGGGGTCCTACGAGCAGTACTTC. This translates into CASSEGQGSYEQYF.

This clone was found a few times. The rearrangement uses TRBV7-9 and TRBJ2-2, with 11 bases fitting TRBD1. Germline V CDR1 and CDR2: SEHNR, FQNEAQ (reference sequence). The CDR3 loop spans 18 amino acids. V dropped 5 bases and J dropped 4; count of bases not matched to a gene: 12. The CDR3 protein is CASSNFPRTGGLTGELFF. The CDR3 DNA reads as TGTGCCAGCAGCAATTTCCCCAGGACAGGGGGCCTCACCGGGGAGCTGTTTTTT.

This chain joins TRBV7-2 and TRBJ1-2, with 10 bases that match TRBD1. The trim removed 4 bases at V and 4 bases at J, leaving 0 bases unmatched. The CDR3 covers 13 residues. CDR1 and CDR2 from the germline V gene are SGHTA and FQGNSA. Here the CDR3 reads CASSWTGGYGYTF. The CDR3 coding sequence is TGTGCCAGCAGCTGGACAGGGGGCTATGGCTACACCTTC. Together with reference TRBV7-2 and TRBJ1-2, the CDR3 gives the full variable domain: GAGVSQSPSNKVTEKGKDVELRCDPISGHTALYWYRQSLGQGLEFLIYFQGNSAPDKSGLPSDRFSAERTGGSVSTLTIQRTQQEDSAVYLCASSWTGGYGYTFGSGTRLTVV.

This chain uses TRBV5-4 with TRBJ2-3; TRBD2 aligns across 12 bases. CDR3 length equals 16 residues. Trimming took 3 bases from V and 3 from J; bases not matched to a gene: 5. CDR1 is SGHNT and CDR2 is YYREEE in the germline V gene (reference sequence). In DNA form, the CDR3 reads TGTGCCAGCAGCTCCCGGACTAGCGGGGCGACAGATACGCAGTATTTT. Its protein product is CASSSRTSGATDTQYF.

The chain is built from TRBV7-9 and TRBJ1-6; D may be TRBD1 (6 bases). CDR1 is SEHNR and CDR2 is FQNEAQ in the germline V gene (reference sequence). CDR3 length: 14 amino acids. The V end was cut by 4 bases, the J end by 5 bases, with 9 bases between. The CDR3 DNA sequence: TGTGCCAGCAGCTCAGGGGTGGATAATTCACCCCTCCACTTT. Encoded protein: CASSSGVDNSPLHF. The full variable domain, in which reference TRBV7-9 and TRBJ1-6 provide the parts outside the CDR3, is DTGVSQNPRHKITKRGQNVTFRCDPISEHNRLYWYRQTLGQGPEFLTYFQNEAQLEKSRLLSDRFSAERPKGSFSTLEIQRTEQGDSAMYLCASSSGVDNSPLHFGNGTRLTVT.

V and J are TRBV7-6 and TRBJ1-2; 10 positions match TRBD1. This CDR3 contains 14 residues. Germline trimming cut 2 bases from V and 7 bases from J; bases unmatched to any gene: 4. Germline V gene lookup returns CDR1 SGHVS and CDR2 FNYEAQ. This chain's CDR3 is CASSLWDRGGGYTF. The CDR3 coding sequence is TGTGCCAGCAGCTTATGGGACAGGGGTGGTGGCTACACCTTC. Supplemented by reference TRBV7-6 and TRBJ1-2, the full variable domain reads GAGVSQSPRYKVTKRGQDVALRCDPISGHVSLYWYRQALGQGPEFLTYFNYEAQQDKSGLPNDRFSAERPEGSISTLTIQRTEQRDSAMYRCASSLWDRGGGYTFGSGTRLTVV.

The rearrangement joins TRBV4-2 to TRBJ2-5; TRBD2 agrees at 12 bases. CDR3 length: 17 amino acids. Germline lookup yields CDR1 LGHNA and CDR2 YNFKEQ. The V and J ends lost 1 base and 4 bases, in that order; junction bases with no gene match: 7. CDR3 protein: CASSQGLAGGPGETQYF. Written as DNA, the CDR3 is TGTGCCAGCAGCCAAGGCCTAGCGGGGGGGCCTGGAGAGACCCAGTACTTC.

This chain links TRBV2 with TRBJ2-3, with 9 bases aligning to TRBD2. The CDR3 has 17 residues. Per germline, CDR1 SNHLY and CDR2 FYNNEI. V shed 3 bases and J 0 bases; nucleotides not matched to a gene: 7. This CDR3 reads CASSDWASGVSTDTQYF. The DNA of the CDR3 is TGTGCCAGCAGTGATTGGGCTAGCGGGGTTAGCACAGATACGCAGTATTTT.

The chain carries TRBV19 and TRBJ2-1; 8 bases map to TRBD2. Germline V gives CDR1 LNHDA, CDR2 SQIVND (reference sequence). With V trimmed by 8 bases and J by 4 bases, 7 bases remained unmatched. The CDR3 sequence is 14 residues long. Here the CDR3 DNA reads TGTGCCAGTCCTACGAGCGGGGGTTACAATGAGCAGTTCTTC. As protein: CASPTSGGYNEQFF.

The chain has TRBV7-9 and TRBJ1-4; D is possibly TRBD1 (5 bases). V was clipped by 7 bases and J by 8 bases, with 14 bases between them. This CDR3 is 13 amino acids long. From germline, CDR1 is SEHNR and CDR2 FQNEAQ (reference sequence). CDR3 sequence (DNA): TGTGCCAGCACACCGGACACGACGGAAAAACTGTTTTTT. It encodes CASTPDTTEKLFF.

The chain has TRBV5-1 and TRBJ2-3, with 8 bases lining up with TRBD2. Germline CDR1 is SGHRS and CDR2 is YFSETQ. Trimming removed 7 bases from V and 5 bases from J; junction bases left unmatched: 6. The CDR3 totals 13 residues. Here the CDR3 reads CASSRGGKDTQYF. The CDR3 DNA is TGCGCCAGCTCACGGGGGGGGAAAGATACGCAGTATTTT.

This clone appeared a single time. One end of the junction is discordant with germline, which a read error may explain. This chain links TRBV28 with TRBJ1-1; D is undetermined. This CDR3 is built from 11 residues. Germline lookup yields CDR1 MDHEN and CDR2 SYDVKM. For the CDR3, the DNA is TGTGCCAGCAGTTTTAACATTGAAGCTTTCTTT. Translating gives CASSFNIEAFF. The entire variable domain, with the rest obtained from reference TRBV28 and TRBJ1-1, is as follows: DVKVTQSSRYLVKRTGEKVFLECVQDMDHENMFWYRQDPGLGLRLIYFSYDVKMKEKGDIPEGYSVSREKKERFSLILESASTNQTSMYLCASSFNIEAFFGQGTRLTVV.

The rearrangement uses TRBV6-4 and TRBJ1-5, with D perhaps matching TRBD1 (6 bases). Germline assignment: CDR1 MRHNA and CDR2 SNTAGT. V was trimmed by 4 bases and J by 5 bases, leaving 12 bases between them. The CDR3 runs to 14 residues. The CDR3 is CASSVDGGHQPQHF. The CDR3 bases are TGTGCCAGCAGTGTCGACGGGGGGCATCAGCCCCAGCATTTT.

This clone has more than one count but fewer than ten. This rearrangement joins TRBV5-4 to TRBJ1-1, with 8 bases matching TRBD1. The length of the CDR3 is 13 residues. Germline trimming cut 6 bases from V and 5 bases from J; bases unmatched to any gene: 6. Germline lookup yields CDR1 SGHNT and CDR2 YYREEE (reference sequence). CDR3 amino acids: CASTRQGRTEAFF. The CDR3 DNA reads as TGTGCCAGCACCCGACAGGGGCGGACTGAAGCTTTCTTT.

The chain uses TRBV19 and TRBJ1-2, with unresolved D. Deletions cut 4 bases from V and 9 bases from J, with 15 bases between. The V gene's germline CDR1 is LNHDA and CDR2 SQIVND (reference sequence). CDR3 length: 13 residues. In DNA, the CDR3 is TGTGCCAGTAGTAATATCCAGGAGGTCAGCTACACCTTC. This encodes CASSNIQEVSYTF.

This clone has just one count. J is TRBJ2-1 and V is TRBV19; 7 bases map to TRBD1. CDR1 is LNHDA and CDR2 is SQIVND in the germline V gene (reference sequence). CDR3 size: 13 residues. V lost 9 bases, J lost 7 bases, and 9 bases stayed unmatched. CDR3 amino acids: CASRGTLRNEQFF. DNA of the CDR3: TGTGCCAGCAGGGGGACCCTAAGAAATGAGCAGTTCTTC.

The chain couples TRBV11-1 to TRBJ2-2; a weak D match, TRBD1 (5 bases). V was clipped by 5 bases and J by 6 bases, with 16 bases between them. The CDR3 runs to 15 residues. CDR1 is SGHAT and CDR2 is FQDESV in the germline V gene (reference sequence). Here the CDR3 reads CASSPRGLLAGELFF. The CDR3 DNA follows: TGTGCCAGCAGCCCTAGGGGCCTACTCGCCGGGGAGCTGTTTTTT.